The sequence of this T cell receptor beta chain was determined in a study of blood T cell repertoires in COVID-19. Study overall: Researchers got acute and convalescent COVID-19 samples from the United States, Italy and Spain. PBMCs, B-cell-depleted T cells, or T cells were the source of the cDNA or gDNA that made up the material.

This clone was picked up one time. V lost 0 bases, J lost 7 bases, and 8 bases stayed unmatched. The CDR3 runs 15 residues. Germline V gene lookup returns CDR1 KGHSH and CDR2 LQKENI. Per the authors' pipeline: Amplification of reference gene primers was used by the study to estimate nucleated cell counts. Assay: immunoSEQ multiplex PCR; the TCRdb copy retains only in-frame clones and omits some. The DNA gave D and trimming, while V, J and clone size come from that table. The sample contains some 100,000 clones, 70% to 90% of which appear only once. The TCR was taken from a human donor in a cohort sampled during active COVID-19. The V gene is TRBV18, the J gene TRBJ2-7; 8 nucleotides align to TRBD1. The sequencing input was peripheral blood. The CDR3, as DNA: TGTGCCAGCTCACCACCGCGGCAGGGGGCGGGGGAGCAGTACTTC. Amino acid sequence: CASSPPRQGAGEQYF. Full variable domain (missing parts from reference TRBV18 and TRBJ2-7): NAGVMQNPRHLVRRRGQEARLRCSPMKGHSHVYWYRQLPEEGLKFMVYLQKENIIDESGMPKERFSAEFPKEGPSILRIQQVVRGDSAAYFCASSPPRQGAGEQYFGPGTRLTVT.